A selection of T cell receptor beta chains follows, all from one sample in a study of identical twins. TCRdb fed the 5' RACE reads into MiXCR, producing one record per CDR3 protein. The table shows some 1,700,000 distinct CDR3 sequences, with under 35% occurring only once. Source material: cord blood. The receptors originated from a newborn girl in good health. Both conserved end residues are part of each CDR3. The D gene is left open where the match is weak. Where a row states a size, it is once, few, many or the class of an expanded clone; other rows omit it.

TRBJ1-4,TRBD1,few,TRBV5-6,CASSPTPGGGYEKLFF,TGTGCCAGCAGCCCGACCCCAGGGGGGGGATACGAAAAACTGTTTTTT
TRBJ1-2,.,few,TRBV10-3,CAISAAKPYGYTF,TGTGCCATCAGTGCGGCCAAGCCCTATGGCTACACCTTC
TRBJ2-3,.,few,TRBV5-1,CASSSTGHRTDTQYF,TGCGCCAGCAGCTCGACGGGACATCGCACAGATACGCAGTATTTT
TRBJ1-1,TRBD1,.,TRBV19,CASIRGLCTEAFF,TGTGCCAGTATCAGGGGGCTTTGCACTGAAGCTTTCTTT
TRBJ2-1,.,.,TRBV7-9,CASSGTLADEQFF,TGTGCCAGCAGCGGAACGCTAGCTGATGAGCAGTTCTTC
TRBJ1-4,TRBD1,.,TRBV27,CASSYLSRTGNEKLFF,TGTGCCAGCAGTTACTTATCCCGGACAGGGAATGAAAAACTGTTTTTT
TRBJ1-5,.,once,TRBV6-1,CASSVDIHQPQHF,TGTGCCAGCAGTGTCGACATTCATCAGCCCCAGCATTTT
TRBJ2-7,.,.,TRBV7-2,CASSFGGGGRNEQYF,TGTGCCAGCAGCTTTGGAGGGGGGGGGCGGAATGAGCAGTACTTC
TRBJ1-2,TRBD1,.,TRBV29-1,CSVLQGEDGYTF,TGCAGCGTCCTACAGGGGGAGGATGGCTACACCTTC
TRBJ2-1,TRBD2,.,TRBV7-6,CASSLLFPSGAYNEQFF,TGTGCCAGCAGCTTATTATTTCCTAGCGGAGCCTACAATGAGCAGTTCTTC
TRBJ2-3,.,many,TRBV3-1,CASSQERLVPARGDTQYF,TGTGCCAGCAGCCAAGAACGGCTCGTCCCAGCGCGTGGAGATACGCAGTATTTT
TRBJ2-7,.,few,TRBV6-2/TRBV6-3,CASGFPGSEQYF,TGTGCCAGCGGCTTTCCAGGGAGCGAGCAGTACTTC
TRBJ2-7,.,.,TRBV5-1,CANSLSGYEQYF,TGCGCCAACAGCTTGTCAGGCTACGAGCAGTACTTC
TRBJ1-5,TRBD1,.,TRBV24-1,CATSDLGDREIQPQHF,TGTGCCACCAGTGATTTGGGGGACAGGGAGATTCAGCCCCAGCATTTT
TRBJ1-2,.,few,TRBV20-1,CSARARGVNYGYTF,TGCAGTGCTAGAGCCAGAGGGGTAAACTATGGCTACACCTTC
TRBJ1-2,.,.,TRBV21-1,CASSKRRVSEYGYTF,TGTGCCAGCAGCAAACGCAGGGTTTCCGAATATGGCTACACCTTC
TRBJ2-7,TRBD1,.,TRBV7-2,CASSPGTGMGEQYF,TGTGCCAGCAGCCCAGGGACAGGGATGGGTGAGCAGTACTTC
TRBJ2-5,.,.,TRBV28,CASSLAVGPQETQYF,TGTGCCAGCAGTTTGGCAGTGGGCCCCCAAGAGACCCAGTACTTC
TRBJ2-5,TRBD2,.,TRBV7-9,CASSLGGSREPETQYF,TGTGCCAGCAGCTTAGGCGGGTCGCGGGAGCCAGAGACCCAGTACTTC
TRBJ2-1,TRBD1,few,TRBV6-6,CASRTDRAGQFF,TGTGCCAGCAGAACGGACAGGGCGGGGCAGTTCTTC
TRBJ2-1,TRBD2,.,TRBV5-1,CASSLARTSGGSYNEQFF,TGCGCCAGCAGCTTGGCCCGGACTAGCGGGGGCTCCTACAATGAGCAGTTCTTC
TRBJ1-4,.,.,TRBV27,CASSRRTATNEKLFF,TGTGCCAGCAGCAGACGGACTGCAACTAATGAAAAACTGTTTTTT
TRBJ2-1,TRBD2,.,TRBV2,CASSMTSGSSYNEQFF,TGTGCCAGCAGTATGACTAGCGGGAGCTCCTACAATGAGCAGTTCTTC
TRBJ1-2,TRBD1,few,TRBV9,CASSVDPARQGGYGYTF,TGTGCCAGCAGCGTAGACCCCGCGAGACAGGGGGGGTATGGCTACACCTTC
TRBJ1-4,.,few,TRBV10-3,CAIRGQTNEKLFF,TGTGCCATCAGGGGACAAACTAATGAAAAACTGTTTTTT
TRBJ2-1,TRBD2,few,TRBV20-1,CSARDGLASYNEQFF,TGCAGTGCTAGAGATGGACTAGCCTCCTACAATGAGCAGTTCTTC
TRBJ2-5,.,.,TRBV11-2,CASRPLSGRGAQYF,TGTGCCAGCAGACCCCTCTCTGGTCGTGGGGCCCAGTACTTC
TRBJ2-3,.,few,TRBV7-9,CASSPSRAQAGDTQYF,TGTGCCAGCAGCCCCTCCCGTGCGCAGGCTGGGGATACGCAGTATTTT
TRBJ1-6,TRBD1,few,TRBV20-1,CSATGGDSPLHF,TGCAGTGCTACAGGGGGGGATTCACCCCTCCACTTT
TRBJ2-1,.,many,TRBV29-1,CSVGDSGGNNEQFF,TGCAGCGTTGGGGACTCCGGGGGTAACAATGAGCAGTTCTTC
TRBJ1-5,TRBD1,.,TRBV20-1,CSAPTPGQGPTVPQHF,TGCAGTGCTCCGACACCGGGACAGGGGCCAACCGTACCCCAGCATTTT
TRBJ2-3,.,few,TRBV20-1,CSAPRVASGDTDTQYF,TGCAGTGCCCCCCGGGTGGCCTCGGGGGACACAGATACGCAGTATTTT
TRBJ2-5,.,.,TRBV20-1,CSARGGRVKTQYF,TGCAGTGCTAGGGGGGGCAGGGTCAAGACCCAGTACTTC
TRBJ2-1,TRBD2,.,TRBV20-1,CSAASGSRDNEQFF,TGCAGTGCCGCTAGCGGGAGTAGGGACAATGAGCAGTTCTTC
TRBJ1-2,TRBD1,few,TRBV5-1,CASSSRDRLGYTF,TGCGCCAGCAGCTCTCGGGACAGGCTTGGCTACACCTTC
TRBJ2-2,.,.,TRBV12-3/TRBV12-4,CASSLTGGPGSTGELFF,TGTGCCAGCAGTTTAACTGGGGGGCCTGGGAGCACCGGGGAGCTGTTTTTT
TRBJ1-3,.,.,TRBV2,CASSQVAAPVGNTIYF,TGTGCCAGCAGCCAGGTGGCAGCTCCAGTTGGAAACACCATATATTTT
TRBJ1-6,.,.,TRBV4-2,CASSQESGAYNSPPHF,TGTGCCAGCAGCCAAGAGTCAGGGGCCTATAATTCACCCCCCCACTTT
TRBJ1-2,.,.,TRBV10-3,CAISESAGNYGYTF,TGTGCCATCAGTGAGTCGGCAGGGAACTATGGCTACACCTTC
TRBJ1-2,.,.,TRBV20-1,CSARDLLVAGGTF,.
TRBJ2-1,.,few,TRBV4-1,CASSQGESGFNEQFF,TGCGCCAGCAGCCAAGGCGAAAGCGGATTCAATGAGCAGTTCTTC
TRBJ2-3,.,.,TRBV16,CASSHQTDTQYF,TGTGCCAGCAGCCACCAGACAGATACGCAGTATTTT
TRBJ2-3,TRBD2,few,TRBV29-1,CSVEEASGSADTQYF,TGCAGCGTTGAAGAGGCTAGCGGGAGTGCAGATACGCAGTATTTT
TRBJ2-4,.,few,TRBV19,CASSIEGGRAKNIQYF,TGTGCCAGTAGTATAGAGGGCGGAAGAGCCAAAAACATTCAGTACTTC
TRBJ2-3,.,.,TRBV20-1,CSARDVSGADTQYF,TGCAGTGCTAGAGATGTCTCTGGGGCAGATACGCAGTATTTT
TRBJ2-7,.,.,TRBV7-8,CASGGRRAQPYEQYF,TGTGCCAGCGGCGGCAGGAGAGCCCAACCCTACGAGCAGTACTTC
TRBJ2-7,TRBD2,.,TRBV10-3,CAILAGDRSYNEQYF,TGTGCCATCCTAGCGGGAGATCGCTCCTACAATGAGCAGTACTTC
TRBJ1-1,TRBD1,.,TRBV5-1,CASSFTPFGQATGTEAFF,TGCGCCAGCAGCTTCACCCCTTTCGGACAGGCCACGGGGACTGAAGCTTTCTTT
TRBJ1-5,.,few,TRBV12-3/TRBV12-4,CASSLFPVLSNQPQHF,TGTGCCAGCAGTTTATTTCCAGTACTAAGCAATCAGCCCCAGCATTTT
TRBJ1-2,.,many,TRBV5-1,CASSLDGYGYTF,TGTGCCAGCAGTTTAGACGGCTATGGCTACACCTTC
TRBJ1-1,.,.,TRBV5-1,CAGSLRGGGMNTEAFF,TGCGCCGGCAGCTTAAGGGGGGGTGGGATGAACACTGAAGCTTTCTTT
TRBJ2-5,TRBD2,.,TRBV5-1,CASSPTSGGTLQETQYF,TGCGCCAGCAGCCCGACTAGCGGGGGGACTCTCCAAGAGACCCAGTACTTC
TRBJ2-3,TRBD2,.,TRBV28,CASSSFTSGVTDTQYF,TGTGCCAGCAGTTCCTTCACTAGCGGGGTCACAGATACGCAGTATTTT
TRBJ2-7,TRBD2,.,TRBV7-2,CASSLIGGSSYNEQYF,TGTGCCAGCAGCTTAATCGGCGGGAGCTCCTACAATGAGCAGTACTTC
TRBJ2-7,.,few,TRBV7-2,CASSLPGLVRDYEQYF,TGTGCCAGCAGTCTACCGGGACTCGTTCGGGACTACGAGCAGTACTTC